The 17 T cell receptor beta chains in this list originate from one sample, sequenced in a study of OX40 agonist ivuxolimab in advanced cancers. The table came from immunoSEQ multiplex PCR; TCRdb's copy has only in-frame clones and leaves some out. The sample gives some 50,000 clones, around four fifths of which show up once; approximately 0.62% is in the top ten. The sequencing here drew on CD4+ or CD8+ T cells sorted from blood, taken in a trial of the OX40 agonist ivuxolimab. The receptor source for this set is an adult with an advanced solid tumor such as melanoma, head and neck, liver or kidney cancer.

The chain is built from TRBV5-6 and TRBJ1-5, with D possibly matching TRBD1 (6 bases). The CDR3 length is 15 residues. Germline V lookup: CDR1 SGHDT, CDR2 YYEEEE. The V gene lost 0 bases and the J gene lost 9 bases, with 16 bases spanning the gap. CDR3 residues: CASSLGRLRGLPQHF. Here the CDR3 DNA reads TGTGCCAGCAGCTTGGGACGACTCAGGGGTTTGCCCCAGCATTTT.

This CDR3 reads CASSTGLAAFEQYF. CDR3 DNA sequence: TGTGCCAGCAGCACGGGACTAGCTGCTTTCGAGCAGTACTTC. The chain employs TRBV5-4 and TRBJ2-7; TRBD2 matches at 9 bases. Trimming cost V 4 bases and J 6 bases; bases outside gene matches: 8. The CDR3 is 14 amino acids. Per germline, CDR1 SGHNT and CDR2 YYREEE (reference sequence).

V gene TRBV5-1 combines with J gene TRBJ2-2; 7 nucleotides agree with TRBD1. J was trimmed by 7 bases and V by 0 bases; bases with no gene match: 12. CDR1 is SGHRS and CDR2 is YFSETQ in the germline V gene. The CDR3 extends over 17 amino acids. The CDR3 sequence is CASSLAVRQGFGGELFF. CDR3 sequence (DNA): TGCGCCAGCAGCTTGGCGGTCCGACAGGGATTCGGCGGGGAGCTGTTTTTT.

This clone turned up a few times. The J gene is TRBJ2-7, the V gene TRBV6-5; TRBD2 is a possible D gene (5 bases). CDR1 is MNHEY and CDR2 is SVGAGI in the germline V gene. The V end lost 2 bases, the J end lost 3 bases, and 14 bases lay between the germline ends. This CDR3 region has 15 residues. This CDR3 is CASSYDWAGSYEQYF. In DNA form, the CDR3 reads TGTGCCAGCAGTTACGATTGGGCGGGTAGCTACGAGCAGTACTTC.

The CDR3 here is CASSQSVSSSSQFF. CDR3 bases: TGTGCCAGCAGCCAATCGGTCAGCTCGAGTTCGCAGTTCTTC. The chain links TRBV16 to TRBJ2-1; D not certain. This CDR3 has 14 residues. CDR1 is KGHSY and CDR2 is FQNENV in the germline V gene. V lost 0 bases and J 12 bases, leaving 15 bases between the germline ends. Using reference TRBV16 and TRBJ2-1 for the parts outside the CDR3, the full variable domain is GEEVAQTPKHLVRGEGQKAKLYCAPIKGHSYVFWYQQVLKNEFKFLISFQNENVFDETGMPKERFSAKCLPNSPCSLEIQATKLEDSAVYFCASSQSVSSSSQFFGPGTRLTVL.

The chain uses TRBV15 and TRBJ1-2, with 10 bases identical to TRBD1. CDR3 length equals 14 residues. After removal of 3 bases from V and 6 bases from J, the junction contained 4 bases not matched to a gene. Germline-derived CDR1 and CDR2 are LNHNV and YYDKDF (reference sequence). The CDR3 DNA sequence: TGTGCCACCAGCAGCGGGGGACAGGGGAATGGCTACACCTTC. Translation: CATSSGGQGNGYTF.

The chain couples TRBV5-4 to TRBJ2-5; D is unresolved. CDR1 SGHNT and CDR2 YYREEE come from the germline V gene (reference sequence). The ends were cut back, 4 bases at V and 5 bases at J, with 9 bases in the middle. The CDR3 covers 12 residues. In nucleotides, the CDR3 is TGTGCCAGCAGCCTGGCCGGGGAGACCCAGTACTTC. It yields the protein CASSLAGETQYF.

The DNA of the CDR3 is TGCAGCGTTGAAGGGGACAGGGCGAACTATGGCTACACCTTC. It codes for CSVEGDRANYGYTF. The chain has TRBV29-1 and TRBJ1-2, with 9 bases aligning to TRBD1. V gave up 1 base and J gave up 2 bases; unmatched junction bases: 2. The CDR3 loop spans 14 amino acids. The germline V gene has CDR1 SQVTM and CDR2 ANQGSEA.

The J gene is TRBJ1-1, the V gene TRBV9, with D perhaps TRBD1 (5 bases). The germline V and J ends were trimmed by 1 base and 0 bases, with 10 bases remaining between them. Germline loops: CDR1 SGDLS, CDR2 YYNGEE. This CDR3 contains 15 residues. The CDR3 loop is CASSVPTGMNTEAFF. DNA of the CDR3: TGTGCCAGCAGCGTACCAACAGGTATGAACACTGAAGCTTTCTTT.

The chain is built from TRBV11-2 and TRBJ1-2; D is unclear. Between the trimmed V and J ends, which lost 0 bases and 7 bases, there was a span of 18 bases. The CDR3 has 16 residues. The germline V gene has CDR1 SGHAT and CDR2 FQNNGV. CDR3 loop: CASSLDLTRSGGGYTF. The CDR3 DNA is TGTGCCAGCAGCTTAGATCTTACGCGGTCGGGAGGTGGCTACACCTTC.

CDR3 bases: TGCGCCAGCAGCTTGGATAGGGGGTGGGACAGTCCCAACTATGGCTACACCTTC. Protein: CASSLDRGWDSPNYGYTF. V and J are TRBV5-1 and TRBJ1-2, with 7 bases fitting TRBD1. After removal of 0 bases from V and 2 bases from J, the junction contained 13 bases not matched to a gene. Germline CDR1 is SGHRS and CDR2 is YFSETQ. The CDR3 consists of 18 residues.

This rearrangement joins TRBV11-2 to TRBJ2-5; a weak D match, TRBD1 (6 bases). Germline CDR1 and CDR2: SGHAT and FQNNGV. The CDR3 totals 15 residues. V lost 2 bases to trimming and J lost 7 bases, with 17 bases between them. This CDR3 reads CASSLNLGAVWTQYF. The DNA of the CDR3 is TGTGCCAGCAGCTTAAATTTGGGGGCCGTGTGGACCCAGTACTTC.

The chain employs TRBV27 and TRBJ1-5; 9 bases line up with TRBD1. The length of the CDR3 is 15 residues. With V trimmed by 7 bases and J by 3 bases, 7 bases remained unmatched. The germline V gene has CDR1 MNHEY and CDR2 SMNVEV (reference sequence). As DNA, the CDR3 is TGTGCCAGCAAAGTGGGACAGGGCCCCAATCAGCCCCAGCATTTT. Protein sequence: CASKVGQGPNQPQHF.

The rearrangement links TRBV19 to TRBJ1-5, with D unresolved. Per germline, CDR1 LNHDA and CDR2 SQIVND (reference sequence). The ends were cut back, 3 bases at V and 6 bases at J, with 15 bases in the middle. The CDR3 is 15 amino acids. This chain's CDR3 is CASSIGLRSGQPQHF. The CDR3 DNA reads as TGTGCCAGTAGTATTGGACTTAGGTCGGGTCAGCCCCAGCATTTT.

The V call is TRBV7-2, the J call TRBJ1-1; 11 bases agree with TRBD1. Germline CDR1 reads SGHTA; CDR2 reads FQGNSA. V trimming: 5 bases; J trimming: 4 bases; junction bases outside the gene matches: 9. There are 16 residues in the CDR3. CDR3 sequence: CASSPRGTGGGTEAFF. In DNA form, the CDR3 reads TGTGCCAGCAGCCCCCGGGGGACAGGGGGGGGCACTGAAGCTTTCTTT.

This rearrangement joins TRBV27 to TRBJ1-6; possible D gene TRBD1, 5 bases. Trimming pared 6 bases from V and 0 bases from J, leaving 15 bases between. Germline V gene data show CDR1 as MNHEY and CDR2 as SMNVEV (reference sequence). The CDR3 extends over 17 amino acids. CDR3 DNA: TGTGCCAGCAGCCGGGACTCTAGAAGCTCCTATAATTCACCCCTCCACTTT. Amino acid sequence: CASSRDSRSSYNSPLHF.

This chain joins TRBV5-1 and TRBJ1-4; a possible D gene is TRBD1 (5 bases). The CDR3 loop spans 14 amino acids. The V end lost 1 base, the J end lost 7 bases, and 11 bases lay between the germline ends. Germline V gives CDR1 SGHRS, CDR2 YFSETQ. CDR3 sequence: CASSLMGDGEKLFF. The CDR3 DNA follows: TGCGCCAGCAGCTTGATGGGGGATGGTGAAAAACTGTTTTTT.